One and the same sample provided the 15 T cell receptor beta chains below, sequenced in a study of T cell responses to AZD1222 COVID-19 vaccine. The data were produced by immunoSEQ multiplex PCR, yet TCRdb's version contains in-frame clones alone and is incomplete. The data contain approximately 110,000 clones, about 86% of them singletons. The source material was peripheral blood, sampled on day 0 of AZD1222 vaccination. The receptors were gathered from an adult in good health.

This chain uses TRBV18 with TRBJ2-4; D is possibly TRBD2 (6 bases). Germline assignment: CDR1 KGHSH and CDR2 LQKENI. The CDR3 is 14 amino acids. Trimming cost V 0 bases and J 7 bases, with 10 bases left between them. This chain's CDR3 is CASSPPYSGNIQYF. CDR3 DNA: TGTGCCAGCTCACCACCTTACAGCGGGAACATTCAGTACTTC.

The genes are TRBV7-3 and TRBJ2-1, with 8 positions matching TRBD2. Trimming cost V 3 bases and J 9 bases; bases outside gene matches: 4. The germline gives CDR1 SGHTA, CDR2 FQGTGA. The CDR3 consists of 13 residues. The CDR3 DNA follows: TGTGCCAGCAGCTTCTCGGGAGGGCCTGAGCAGTTCTTC. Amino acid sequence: CASSFSGGPEQFF.

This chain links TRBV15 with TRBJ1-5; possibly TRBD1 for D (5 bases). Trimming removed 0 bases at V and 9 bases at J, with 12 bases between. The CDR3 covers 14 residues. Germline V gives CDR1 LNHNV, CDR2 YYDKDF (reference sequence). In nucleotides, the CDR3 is TGTGCCACCAGCAGAGATCCGGGGGAAAGGCCCCAGCATTTT. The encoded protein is CATSRDPGERPQHF.

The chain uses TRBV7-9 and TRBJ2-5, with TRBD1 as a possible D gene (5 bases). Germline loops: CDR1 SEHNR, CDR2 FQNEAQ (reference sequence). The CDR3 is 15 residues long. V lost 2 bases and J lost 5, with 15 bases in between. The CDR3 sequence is CASSLLDSLRETQYF. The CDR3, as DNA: TGTGCCAGCAGCTTACTTGACAGTTTAAGGGAGACCCAGTACTTC.

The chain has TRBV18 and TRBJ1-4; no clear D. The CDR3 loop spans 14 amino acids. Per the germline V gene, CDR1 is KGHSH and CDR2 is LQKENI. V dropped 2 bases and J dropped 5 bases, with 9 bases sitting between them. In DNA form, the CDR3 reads TGTGCCAGCTCACCATCGCCAGGAAATGAAAAACTGTTTTTT. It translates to CASSPSPGNEKLFF. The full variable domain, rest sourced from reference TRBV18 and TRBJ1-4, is NAGVMQNPRHLVRRRGQEARLRCSPMKGHSHVYWYRQLPEEGLKFMVYLQKENIIDESGMPKERFSAEFPKEGPSILRIQQVVRGDSAAYFCASSPSPGNEKLFFGSGTQLSVL.

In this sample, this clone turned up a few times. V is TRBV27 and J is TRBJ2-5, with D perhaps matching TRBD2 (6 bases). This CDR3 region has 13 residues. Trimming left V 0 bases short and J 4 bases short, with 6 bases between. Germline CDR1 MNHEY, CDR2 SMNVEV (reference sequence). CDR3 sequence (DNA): TGTGCCAGCAGTTTATCGCGGGGAGAGACCCAGTACTTC. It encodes CASSLSRGETQYF.

The CDR3 coding sequence is TGCGCCAGCAGCCAAGATCTCGACAGGGATCTGCTCGGTGAGCAGTTCTTC. Translating gives CASSQDLDRDLLGEQFF. The chain is built from TRBV4-3 and TRBJ2-1; TRBD1 aligns across 7 bases. Germline CDR1 reads LGHNA; CDR2 reads YSLEER. The CDR3 contains 17 residues. Trimming at V came to 0 bases and at J to 9 bases, leaving 14 bases not matched to a gene.

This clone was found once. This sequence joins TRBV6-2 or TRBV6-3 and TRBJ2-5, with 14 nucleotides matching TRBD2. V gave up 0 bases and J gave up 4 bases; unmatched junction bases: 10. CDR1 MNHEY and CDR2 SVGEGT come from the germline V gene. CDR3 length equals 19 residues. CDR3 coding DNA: TGTGCCAGCAGTTACTCCCAGACTAGCGGGAGGGTGTATCCAGAGACCCAGTACTTC. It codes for CASSYSQTSGRVYPETQYF.

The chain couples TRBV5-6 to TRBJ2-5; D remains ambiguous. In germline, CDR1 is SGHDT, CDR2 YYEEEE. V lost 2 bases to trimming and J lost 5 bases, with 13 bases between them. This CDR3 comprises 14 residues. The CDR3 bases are TGTGCCAGCAGCTTTTTCCGTGATTGGGAGACCCAGTACTTC. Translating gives CASSFFRDWETQYF. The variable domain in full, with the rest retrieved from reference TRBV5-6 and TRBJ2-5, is DAGVTQSPTHLIKTRGQQVTLRCSPKSGHDTVSWYQQALGQGPQFIFQYYEEEERQRGNFPDRFSGHQFPNYSSELNVNALLLGDSALYLCASSFFRDWETQYFGPGTRLLVL.

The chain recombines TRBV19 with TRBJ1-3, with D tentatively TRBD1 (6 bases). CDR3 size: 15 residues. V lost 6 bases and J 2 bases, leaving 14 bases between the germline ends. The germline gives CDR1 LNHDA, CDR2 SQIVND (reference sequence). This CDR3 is CASSRTVLTGNTIYF. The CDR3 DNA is TGTGCCAGTAGCAGGACAGTTCTAACTGGAAACACCATATATTTT.

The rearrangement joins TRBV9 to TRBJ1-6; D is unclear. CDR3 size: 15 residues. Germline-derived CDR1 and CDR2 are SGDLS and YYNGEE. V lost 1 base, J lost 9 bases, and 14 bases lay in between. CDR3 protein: CASSVFDDIISPLHF. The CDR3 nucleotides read TGTGCCAGCAGCGTATTCGATGATATAATTTCACCCCTCCACTTT. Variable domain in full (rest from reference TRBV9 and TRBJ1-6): DSGVTQTPKHLITATGQRVTLRCSPRSGDLSVYWYQQSLDQGLQFLIQYYNGEERAKGNILERFSAQQFPDLHSELNLSSLELGDSALYFCASSVFDDIISPLHFGNGTRLTVT.

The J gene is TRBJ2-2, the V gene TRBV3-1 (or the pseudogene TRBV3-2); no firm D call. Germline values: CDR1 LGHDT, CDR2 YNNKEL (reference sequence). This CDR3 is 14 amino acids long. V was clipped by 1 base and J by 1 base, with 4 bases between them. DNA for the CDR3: TGTGCCAGCAGCCAAGCAGGGAACACCGGGGAGCTGTTTTTT. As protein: CASSQAGNTGELFF.

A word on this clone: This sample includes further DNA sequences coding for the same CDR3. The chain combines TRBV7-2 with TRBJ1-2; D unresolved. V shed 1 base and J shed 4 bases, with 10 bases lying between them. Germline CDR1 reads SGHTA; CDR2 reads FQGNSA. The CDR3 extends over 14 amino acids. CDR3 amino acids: CASSLDGRGYGYTF. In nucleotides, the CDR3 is TGTGCCAGCAGCTTAGACGGGCGAGGCTATGGCTACACCTTC.

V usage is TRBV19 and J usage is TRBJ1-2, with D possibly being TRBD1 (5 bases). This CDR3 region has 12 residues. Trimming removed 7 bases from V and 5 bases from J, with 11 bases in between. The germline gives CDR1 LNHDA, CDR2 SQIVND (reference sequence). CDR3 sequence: CASTMGVYGYTF. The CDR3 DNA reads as TGTGCCAGTACTATGGGGGTTTATGGCTACACCTTC.

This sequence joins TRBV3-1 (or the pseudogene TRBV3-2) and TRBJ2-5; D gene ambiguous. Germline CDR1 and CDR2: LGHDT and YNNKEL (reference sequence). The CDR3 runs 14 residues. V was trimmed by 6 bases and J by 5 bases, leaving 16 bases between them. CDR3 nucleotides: TGTGCCAGCAGTAAACGGGTGGATCAGGAGACCCAGTACTTC. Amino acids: CASSKRVDQETQYF.